This T cell receptor beta chain was identified during a study of T cell repertoires in cytomegalovirus infection. Across the whole study: Both a matching HLA type and CMV infection were indicated by public TCR beta signatures.

The study's findings and limits: The ex vivo response showed dominance by HLA-C-restricted CMV-specific TCR beta clonotypes. Identification of carriers of CMV plus the relevant HLA was achieved through cumulative public TCR beta family frequency.

This clonotype was seen many times. Its target is unknown. The CDR3 loop spans 15 amino acids. Germline CDR1 is SEHNR and CDR2 is FQNEAQ (reference sequence). The V and J ends lost 5 bases and 5 bases respectively, with 18 bases between them. TCRdb used MiXCR to reprocess the reads, holding one entry per CDR3 protein. The repertoire has about 250,000 distinct CDR3 sequences, approximately 15% of them found once; the top ten carry roughly 45%. Source material: CD8+ T cells from PBMCs. This receptor was identified in a human donor in good health (CMV status not recorded). Some clones in this sample may be carry-over from other donors' samples. The gene calls are TRBV7-9 and TRBJ2-5; a possible D gene is TRBD2 (5 bases). This CDR3 reads CASSHSADLRETQYF. CDR3 DNA: TGTGCCAGCAGCCATTCAGCGGACTTAAGGGAGACCCAGTACTTC.